These T cell receptor beta chains were read from a single sample in a study of CD8 T cells in ankylosing spondylitis. Each CDR3 protein gets one entry after TCRdb re-called the 5' RACE reads with MiXCR. The sample shows 250,000 to 350,000 distinct CDR3 sequences, roughly 20% of them seen only once. The sample was blood, either unsorted or a sorted T cell fraction (not recorded which). The receptors derive from a male donor with ankylosing spondylitis or in good health (not recorded which). CDR3s include the opening cysteine and the closing phenylalanine or tryptophan. The order of the fields is V gene, CDR3 length, J gene, CDR3 protein.

TRBV12-3/TRBV12-4	15	TRBJ1-4	CASSLPGAVVEKLFF
TRBV12-3/TRBV12-4	12	TRBJ1-2	CASSLSSYGYTF
TRBV5-1	13	TRBJ2-5	CASSHKSQETQYF
TRBV24-1	18	TRBJ2-1	CATSDGAKGLAQYNEQFF
TRBV27	13	TRBJ2-2	CATRDRNTGELFF
TRBV12-3/TRBV12-4	15	TRBJ2-1	CASSTTSGSTNEQFF
TRBV30	13	TRBJ1-5	CAWSPQGGQPQHF
TRBV20-1	20	TRBJ2-3	CSARIYRTGGILSSTDTQYF
TRBV5-1	15	TRBJ2-1	CASSLEGQGYNEQFF
TRBV30	13	TRBJ1-3	CAGDGLAGNTIYF
TRBV12-3/TRBV12-4	15	TRBJ1-4	CASRRGGAGGEKLFF
TRBV5-1	16	TRBJ2-3	CASSAGQSTGTDTQYF
TRBV24-1	14	TRBJ2-1	CATSDSATYNEQFF
TRBV29-1	14	TRBJ2-1	CSVVGSPTYNEQFF
TRBV27	18	TRBJ1-6	CASSRRGMGSSYNSPLHF
TRBV5-1	13	TRBJ2-5	CASSFPGGETQYF
TRBV12-3/TRBV12-4	13	TRBJ2-5	CASSFVGAETQYF
TRBV3-1	16	TRBJ1-1	CASSQATAYKNTEAFF
TRBV5-1	17	TRBJ2-1	CASSLVRTSGSGDEQFF
TRBV6-1	13	TRBJ1-5	CASSPGPGGPQHF
TRBV5-1	14	TRBJ2-5	CASSSGTREETQYF
TRBV2	18	TRBJ2-2	CAFSVRTSGRAHTGELFF
TRBV29-1	13	TRBJ2-3	CSVESLGTLTQYF
TRBV20-1	13	TRBJ1-1	CSALDSMNTEAFF
TRBV4-1	14	TRBJ1-5	CASSQIYSNQPQHF
TRBV7-9	16	TRBJ2-3	CASSRTSGAYTDTQYF
TRBV12-3/TRBV12-4	12	TRBJ1-6	CASSLSYSPLHF
TRBV20-1	14	TRBJ1-6	CSARRDREDSPLHF
TRBV6-2/TRBV6-3	19	TRBJ2-1	CASSYDIRTSGGAEDEQFF
TRBV2	15	TRBJ2-3	CASSVPGGTTDTQYF
TRBV11-2	13	TRBJ2-4	CASRRGRGNIQYF
TRBV4-1	12	TRBJ2-2	CASSQAAGELFF
TRBV4-1	16	TRBJ1-4	CASSQASQGTNEKLFF
TRBV5-1	17	TRBJ2-2	CASSLGASRGNTGELFF
TRBV10-3	14	TRBJ2-1	CAISEVGSRDEQFF
TRBV15	14	TRBJ1-3	CATRPGSSGNTIYF